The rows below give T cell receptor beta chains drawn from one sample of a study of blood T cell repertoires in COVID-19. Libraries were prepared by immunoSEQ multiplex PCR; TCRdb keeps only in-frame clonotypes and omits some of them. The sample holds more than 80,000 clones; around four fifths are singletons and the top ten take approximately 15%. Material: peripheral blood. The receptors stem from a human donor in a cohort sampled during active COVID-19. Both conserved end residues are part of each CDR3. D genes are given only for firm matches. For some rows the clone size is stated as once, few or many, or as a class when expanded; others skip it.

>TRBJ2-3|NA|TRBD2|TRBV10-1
TGCGCCAGCAGTGAGTCGTCGGGACTAGCGGTGAATACGCAGTATTTT
CASSESSGLAVNTQYF
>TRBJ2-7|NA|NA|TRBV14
TGTGCCAGCAGCCAAGTCGCCAGTTACGAGCAGTACTTC
CASSQVASYEQYF
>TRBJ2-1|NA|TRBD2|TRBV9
TGTGCCAGCAGCGTAGGGACTAGCGGGGGGCACGCGCAGTTCTTC
CASSVGTSGGHAQFF
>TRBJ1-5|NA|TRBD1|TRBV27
TGTGCCAGCAGAAAGTGGGGGGTTGGGACAGTCGATCAGCCCCAGCATTTT
CASRKWGVGTVDQPQHF
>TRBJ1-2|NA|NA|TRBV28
TGTGCCAGCAGTTTAGTACGGTATGGCTACACCTTC
CASSLVRYGYTF
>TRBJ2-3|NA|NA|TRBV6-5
TGTGCCAGCAGTCTAGCGTTTGGAGATACGCAGTATTTT
CASSLAFGDTQYF
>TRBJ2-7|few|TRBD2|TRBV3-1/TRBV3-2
TGTGCCAGCAGCCACTCTAGCGGGGGGGCTTCCGGTGAGCAGTACTTC
CASSHSSGGASGEQYF
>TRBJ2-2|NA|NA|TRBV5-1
TGCGCCAGCAGCTTGGGCAGGGGCGTTGTCACCGGGGAGCTGTTTTTT
CASSLGRGVVTGELFF
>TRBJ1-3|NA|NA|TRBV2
TGTGCCAGCAGTCCAGGGGAAGGAAACACCATATATTTT
CASSPGEGNTIYF
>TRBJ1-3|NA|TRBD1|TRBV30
TGTGCCTGGAGCAGGGACAGGACCGACTCTGGAAACACCATATATTTT
CAWSRDRTDSGNTIYF
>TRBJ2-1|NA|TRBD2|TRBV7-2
TGTGCCAGCAGCACCGGACTAGCTTGGAATGAGCAGTTCTTC
CASSTGLAWNEQFF
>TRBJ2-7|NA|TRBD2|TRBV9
TGTGCCAGCAGCGTAGGGCTAGCGGGAGGTCAATACGAGCAGTACTTC
CASSVGLAGGQYEQYF
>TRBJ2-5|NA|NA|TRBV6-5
TGTGCCAGCAGCTCCATGGGACTTGGGGGGGAGACCCAGTACTTC
CASSSMGLGGETQYF
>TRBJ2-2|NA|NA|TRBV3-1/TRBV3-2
TGTGCCAGCAGCCAAGATTATGGTGGCGGGACTTCAAACACCGGGGAGCTGTTTTTT
CASSQDYGGGTSNTGELFF
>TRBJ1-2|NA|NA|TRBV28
TGTGCCAGCAGTTTATCTGGGCAATCGCGATATGGCTACACCTTC
CASSLSGQSRYGYTF
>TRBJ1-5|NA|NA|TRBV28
TGTGCCAGCAGACGGGATTTGAGTCAGCCCCAGCATTTT
CASRRDLSQPQHF
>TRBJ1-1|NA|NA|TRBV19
TGTGCCAGTAGGGGACACCCGAACACTGAAGCTTTCTTT
CASRGHPNTEAFF
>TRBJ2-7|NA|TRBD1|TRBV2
TGTGCCAGCACCGGGGGGACAGGGGGCGGCGAGCAGTACTTC
CASTGGTGGGEQYF
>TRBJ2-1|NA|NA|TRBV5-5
TGTGCCAGCAGCTTGGCCATCGGAGTTGTAAATGAGCAGTTCTTC
CASSLAIGVVNEQFF
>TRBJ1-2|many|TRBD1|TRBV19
TGTGCCAGTAGTCCCGTGCCCAGGGGGCTGGATGGCTACACCTTC
CASSPVPRGLDGYTF
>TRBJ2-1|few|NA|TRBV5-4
TGTGCCAGCAGCTTTGACAGTCCCAATGAGCAGTTCTTC
CASSFDSPNEQFF
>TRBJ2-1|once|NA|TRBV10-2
TGCGCCAGCTCTACCCAGGGTCATGAGCAGTTCTTC
CASSTQGHEQFF
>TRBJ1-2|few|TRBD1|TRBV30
TGTGCCTCCAGACAGGGTACGGCCTATGGCTACACCTTC
CASRQGTAYGYTF
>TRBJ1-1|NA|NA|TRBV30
TGTGCCTGGAGTCTCAGAACTGAAGCTTTCTTT
CAWSLRTEAFF
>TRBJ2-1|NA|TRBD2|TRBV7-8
TGTGCCAGCAGCAAGACTAGCGCATACAATGAGCAGTTCTTC
CASSKTSAYNEQFF
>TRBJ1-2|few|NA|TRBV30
TGTGCCTGGAGTGCAGGGGCCTTCGATGGCTACACCTTC
CAWSAGAFDGYTF
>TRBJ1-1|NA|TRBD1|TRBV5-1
TGCGCCAGCAGCTCGCTCAGGGGGCAGGGGACTGAAGCTTTCTTT
CASSSLRGQGTEAFF
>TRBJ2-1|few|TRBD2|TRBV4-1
TGCGCCAGCAGCCGGAGGGCTAGCGGGGACAATGAGCAGTTCTTC
CASSRRASGDNEQFF
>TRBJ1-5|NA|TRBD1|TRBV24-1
TGTGCCACCAGTGAGGGGACAGAACACAATCAGCCCCAGCATTTT
CATSEGTEHNQPQHF
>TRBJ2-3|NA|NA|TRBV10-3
TGTGCCATCTCTGGGCTGGATTTTTCGGATACGCAGTATTTT
CAISGLDFSDTQYF
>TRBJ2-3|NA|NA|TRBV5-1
TGCGCCAGCAGCCTCTCCCTAGATACGCAGTATTTT
CASSLSLDTQYF
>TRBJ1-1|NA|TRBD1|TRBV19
TGTGCCAGTAGTGTCCGGACAGGGAACACTGAAGCTTTCTTT
CASSVRTGNTEAFF
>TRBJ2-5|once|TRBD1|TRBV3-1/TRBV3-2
TGTGCCAGCAGCCTCAAGGCCACAGGGGGATGGGAGACCCAGTACTTC
CASSLKATGGWETQYF
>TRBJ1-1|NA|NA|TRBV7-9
TGTGCCAGCAGCTTAGTTGCCTTGGGGCCCATGAACACTGAAGCTTTCTTT
CASSLVALGPMNTEAFF
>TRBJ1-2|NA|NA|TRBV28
TGTGCCAGCAGTAGACAGGAGAACTATGGCTACACCTTC
CASSRQENYGYTF
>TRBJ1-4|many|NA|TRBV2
TGTGCCAGCAGTGAAGAGAGGGCTAAGGGAAAACTGTTTTTT
CASSEERAKGKLFF
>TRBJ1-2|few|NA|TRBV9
TGTGCCAGCAGCCCACAGACAGGCTATGGCTACACCTTC
CASSPQTGYGYTF
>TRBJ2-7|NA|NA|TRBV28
TGTGCCAGCAGTTCCTACTTCTACGAGCAGTACTTC
CASSSYFYEQYF
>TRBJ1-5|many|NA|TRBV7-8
TGTGCCAGCAGTACCATCAGGGTAGGACAGCCCCAGCATTTT
CASSTIRVGQPQHF
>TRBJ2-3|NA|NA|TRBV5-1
TGCGCCAGCAGCTTGCCTCTTTCGACAGCAGATACGCAGTATTTT
CASSLPLSTADTQYF